Shown below are 10 T cell receptor beta chains from a single sample sequenced in a study of T cells in Graves' hyperthyroidism and ophthalmopathy. The TCR beta CDR3 regions underwent amplification using RNA transcripts as the source. HTBI primers were employed in a first-round RT-PCR of the TCR CDR3. TCRdb analysed the multiplex PCR reads with MiXCR anew, one entry per CDR3 protein. The sample records approximately 610,000 distinct CDR3 sequences, under 15% being singletons. Sequencing input: blood. These TCRs come from a woman aged 35 to 49 with Graves' ophthalmopathy.

This clonotype was seen ten or more times. This chain links TRBV29-1 with TRBJ1-1; the D gene is possibly TRBD1 (5 bases). V lost 7 bases to trimming and J lost 5 bases, with 17 bases between them. The CDR3 is 13 amino acids. Germline V CDR1 and CDR2: SQVTM, ANQGSEA. For the CDR3, the DNA is TGCAGCGCCGAGTTGCCAGGGAGGACTGAAGCTTTCTTT. As protein: CSAELPGRTEAFF.

For this clonotype: The junction does not match germline at one end; this may be a read error. The chain couples TRBV6-1 to TRBJ2-6; no clear D. Looked up from germline, CDR1 is MNHNS and CDR2 is SASEGT. This CDR3 region has 14 residues. CDR3 nucleotide sequence: TGTGCCAGCAGTCAAGCCTCTGGGGCCAACGTCCTGACTTTC. It codes for CASSQASGANVLTF.

The chain joins TRBV7-2 to TRBJ2-7; 12 nucleotides agree with TRBD1. In germline, CDR1 is SGHTA, CDR2 FQGNSA. This CDR3 comprises 15 residues. Trimming removed 4 bases from V and 5 bases from J; junction bases left unmatched: 6. This CDR3 is CASSSLGQGADEQYF. The CDR3 region has the DNA TGTGCCAGCAGCTCCCTGGGACAGGGGGCTGACGAGCAGTACTTC.

This clonotype was counted between two and nine times. The V gene is TRBV2, the J gene TRBJ2-4, with 7 bases fitting TRBD1. Germline assignment: CDR1 SNHLY and CDR2 FYNNEI. The V and J ends lost 8 bases and 5 bases, in that order; junction bases with no gene match: 18. The CDR3 runs 17 residues. Here the CDR3 DNA reads TGTGCCAGCTGTTGGGTGCGGGTGGGACAGACACAAAACATTCAGTACTTC. Encoded protein: CASCWVRVGQTQNIQYF. Variable domain in full (rest from reference TRBV2 and TRBJ2-4): EPEVTQTPSHQVTQMGQEVILRCVPISNHLYFYWYRQILGQKVEFLVSFYNNEISEKSEIFDDQFSVERPDGSNFTLKIRSTKLEDSAMYFCASCWVRVGQTQNIQYFGAGTRLSVL.

This clonotype has a count of ten or more. The J gene is TRBJ1-3, the V gene TRBV7-2, with D unclear. V shed 5 bases and J shed 1 base, with 12 bases lying between them. Per germline, CDR1 SGHTA and CDR2 FQGNSA. The CDR3 is made up of 15 amino acids. CDR3 bases: TGTGCCAGCAGCCTTGCATTTGGATCTGGAAACACCATATATTTT. Translation: CASSLAFGSGNTIYF.

There are many counts of this clonotype. The V gene is TRBV11-1, the J gene TRBJ2-3; D is unclear. Trimming removed 5 bases at V and 0 bases at J, with 18 bases between. Looked up from germline, CDR1 is SGHAT and CDR2 is FQDESV (reference sequence). This CDR3 comprises 17 residues. The CDR3, as DNA: TGTGCCAGCAGCCTGGACCTAACCTCCTGGAGCACAGATACGCAGTATTTT. Its translation is CASSLDLTSWSTDTQYF. Full variable domain (rest looked up from reference TRBV11-1 and TRBJ2-3): EAEVAQSPRYKITEKSQAVAFWCDPISGHATLYWYRQILGQGPELLVQFQDESVVDDSQLPKDRFSAERLKGVDSTLKIQPAELGDSAMYLCASSLDLTSWSTDTQYFGPGTRLTVL.

This clonotype has at least ten counts. This chain joins TRBV6-2 or TRBV6-3 and TRBJ1-5; D ambiguous. The CDR3 extends over 13 amino acids. Trimming took 6 bases from V and 1 from J, leaving 7 bases between them. The germline gives CDR1 MNHEY, CDR2 SVGEGT. In DNA form, the CDR3 reads TGTGCCAGCAGCCCCGTCAGCAATCAGCCCCAGCATTTT. Protein: CASSPVSNQPQHF.

This clonotype was recorded at least ten times. V usage is TRBV12-3 or TRBV12-4 and J usage is TRBJ1-2, with a weak D call TRBD1 (6 bases). V was shortened by 8 bases and J by 3 bases, with 13 bases between the two germline ends. This CDR3 region has 13 residues. The CDR3 region has the DNA TGTGCCAGCTATACCGACAGGCACTATGGCTACACCTTC. This codes for CASYTDRHYGYTF.

This clonotype was counted between two and nine times. The chain couples TRBV5-1 to TRBJ1-2; maybe TRBD1 (6 bases). V was clipped by 3 bases and J by 2 bases, with 14 bases between them. Germline V gene lookup returns CDR1 SGHRS and CDR2 YFSETQ. The CDR3 covers 15 residues. The CDR3 loop reads CASSSSRGPNYGYTF. CDR3 nucleotides: TGCGCCAGCAGCTCCTCTCGGGGGCCGAACTATGGCTACACCTTC.

The CDR3 DNA is TGTGCCAGCAGCCCCGAGATTTGGGGACAGGCGATCGAGCAGTACTTC. Amino acid sequence: CASSPEIWGQAIEQYF. This chain connects TRBV11-1 to TRBJ2-7; 8 positions match TRBD1. Germline V gene lookup returns CDR1 SGHAT and CDR2 FQDESV (reference sequence). There are 16 residues in the CDR3. Trimming removed 5 bases from V and 6 bases from J; junction bases left unmatched: 15.